The 23 T cell receptor beta chains presented below share a single source sample, sequenced in a study of CD8+CD57+ T cells in acquired aplastic anemia. Genomic DNA constituted the template upon which TCR beta VDJ and CDR3 profiling was performed. TCRdb ran MiXCR on the reads and lists one entry per CDR3 protein. The sample contains about 190,000 distinct CDR3 sequences, about 53% of which appear only once. The material sequenced was sorted CD4+, CD8+, or CD8+CD57+ T cells (not recorded which) from PBMCs. Source of these receptors: a human donor in good health, serving as a control.

This clonotype was picked up a small number of times. The chain recombines TRBV5-5 with TRBJ1-4; TRBD1 aligns across 7 bases. This CDR3 spans 16 amino acids. V trimming: 3 bases; J trimming: 7 bases; junction bases outside the gene matches: 12. Germline CDR1 reads SGHKS; CDR2 reads YYEKEE (reference sequence). This chain's CDR3 is CASSYDAGTESEKLFF. CDR3 coding DNA: TGTGCCAGCAGCTACGACGCCGGGACAGAGAGTGAAAAACTGTTTTTT.

Only a few counts were recorded for this clonotype. V usage is TRBV10-2 and J usage is TRBJ2-7; D unresolved. There are 12 residues in the CDR3. The V gene lost 3 bases and the J gene lost 4 bases, with 7 bases spanning the gap. The V gene's germline CDR1 is WSHSY and CDR2 SAAADI. The CDR3 reads CASSEQTYEQYF. As DNA, the CDR3 is TGCGCCAGCAGTGAACAGACTTACGAGCAGTACTTC.

This clonotype was seen a few times. The genes are TRBV7-6 and TRBJ2-7; either TRBD1 or TRBD2 may fit D (6 bases each). Per the germline V gene, CDR1 is SGHVS and CDR2 is FNYEAQ. V shed 2 bases and J shed 0 bases, with 17 bases lying between them. CDR3 size: 17 residues. The CDR3 loop reads CASSLPVADSLSYEQYF. The CDR3 DNA reads as TGTGCCAGCAGCTTACCCGTAGCGGACAGTCTCTCCTACGAGCAGTACTTC. The full variable domain, completed using reference TRBV7-6 and TRBJ2-7, is GAGVSQSPRYKVTKRGQDVALRCDPISGHVSLYWYRQALGQGPEFLTYFNYEAQQDKSGLPNDRFSAERPEGSISTLTIQRTEQRDSAMYRCASSLPVADSLSYEQYFGPGTRLTVT.

The sample holds many counts of this clonotype. The V gene is TRBV2, the J gene TRBJ2-2; 7 bases map to TRBD2. The CDR3 is 15 amino acids. From germline, CDR1 is SNHLY and CDR2 FYNNEI. V was pared by 5 bases and J by 4 bases, with 7 bases of the junction left unmatched. This chain's CDR3 is CASSTGGWATGELFF. In DNA, the CDR3 is TGTGCCAGCAGTACGGGAGGCTGGGCCACCGGGGAGCTGTTTTTT.

This clonotype was seen once. Relative to the germline gene, one junction end is altered; a read error may explain this. The rearrangement uses TRBV2 and TRBJ2-5; tentative D call: TRBD2 (6 bases). The CDR3 sequence is 11 residues long. Germline CDR1 SNHLY, CDR2 FYNNEI. The CDR3 loop is CASSGTEAQYF. In DNA form, the CDR3 reads TGCGCCAGCAGTGGGACTGAGGCCCAGTACTTC. The whole variable domain, remainder taken from reference TRBV2 and TRBJ2-5, is EPEVTQTPSHQVTQMGQEVILRCVPISNHLYFYWYRQILGQKVEFLVSFYNNEISEKSEIFDDQFSVERPDGSNFTLKIRSTKLEDSAMYFCASSGTEAQYFGPGTRLLVL.

The CDR3 region is CASSLRTGSVEQYF. The CDR3, as DNA: TGCGCCAGCAGTCTTCGGACAGGGTCGGTCGAGCAGTACTTC. This rearrangement joins TRBV5-1 to TRBJ2-7, with 8 bases matching TRBD1. CDR1 is SGHRS, CDR2 YFSETQ, per germline. The CDR3 has 14 amino acids. V trimming: 5 bases; J trimming: 6 bases; junction bases outside the gene matches: 10.

The sample holds many counts of this clonotype. This chain connects TRBV4-3 to TRBJ2-6; D not resolved. There are 19 residues in the CDR3. The germline gives CDR1 LGHNA, CDR2 YSLEER. Trimming stripped 0 bases from V and 2 bases from J, with 17 bases between. In nucleotides, the CDR3 is TGCGCCAGCAGCCAAGATACCTCGACGACGGATGCTGGGGCCAACGTCCTGACTTTC. Residues: CASSQDTSTTDAGANVLTF.

The chain carries TRBV9 and TRBJ1-1, with a tentative D call TRBD1 (6 bases). CDR3 size: 15 residues. Trimming shortened V by 3 bases and J by 1 base, and 13 bases separated the two germline ends. Germline V lookup: CDR1 SGDLS, CDR2 YYNGEE. CDR3 sequence reads: CASSGARGRNTEAFF. CDR3 in DNA: TGTGCCAGCAGCGGGGCGAGGGGGAGGAACACTGAAGCTTTCTTT.

This clonotype appeared many times. The chain uses TRBV5-1 and TRBJ2-5; D gene unclear. Trimming stripped 1 base from V and 5 bases from J, with 6 bases between. The CDR3 is 12 amino acids. Germline V gene sequence: CDR1 SGHRS, CDR2 YFSETQ. CDR3 loop: CASSLNSETQYF. The CDR3 nucleotides read TGCGCCAGCAGCTTGAATAGCGAGACCCAGTACTTC.

This clonotype appeared many times. The V gene is TRBV4-1, the J gene TRBJ2-7; 11 nucleotides agree with TRBD2. The V segment lost 1 base and the J segment 0 bases; nucleotides outside the gene matches: 5. The CDR3 is 17 residues long. The germline CDR1 and CDR2 sequences are MGHRA and YSYEKL. The CDR3 region has the DNA TGCGCCAGCAGCCAAGGACGACTAGCGGGAAACTCCTACGAGCAGTACTTC. Protein sequence: CASSQGRLAGNSYEQYF.

This chain uses TRBV7-2 with TRBJ1-2, with 9 bases lining up with TRBD1. After removal of 5 bases from V and 5 bases from J, the junction contained 9 bases not matched to a gene. CDR1 is SGHTA and CDR2 is FQGNSA in the germline V gene. This CDR3 spans 15 amino acids. Here the CDR3 DNA reads TGTGCCAGCAGCCCGGGGACAGGGATCGTTTATGGCTACACCTTC. Its translation: CASSPGTGIVYGYTF.

In its sample, this clonotype was seen a few times. The chain uses TRBV28 and TRBJ2-7; D is perhaps TRBD2 (5 bases). The CDR3 is 13 amino acids. The ends were cut back, 11 bases at V and 6 bases at J, with 20 bases in the middle. Germline V lookup: CDR1 MDHEN, CDR2 SYDVKM. Written as DNA, the CDR3 is TGTGCCGACCCCGGGATTCCTTTCGTCGAGCAGTACTTC. As protein: CADPGIPFVEQYF.

About this clonotype itself: Its ends do not fully match the called genes, so a read error is possible. The rearrangement joins TRBV10-1 to TRBJ2-7; 13 bases fit TRBD2. The closer fit of TRBJ2-1 to the DNA end suggests the J call may be wrong. Germline assignment: CDR1 WNHNN and CDR2 SYGVQD (reference sequence). The CDR3 loop spans 14 amino acids. DNA of the CDR3: TGTGCCAGTAAGACTAGCGGGGGGCCCAATGAGCAGTTCTTC. It encodes CASKTSGGPNEQFF.

The chain joins TRBV3-1 to TRBJ2-1; 7 bases are shared with TRBD1. V gave up 3 bases and J gave up 2 bases; unmatched junction bases: 4. The CDR3 length is 15 residues. Germline V gene data show CDR1 as LGHDT and CDR2 as YNNKEL (reference sequence). The CDR3 nucleotides read TGTGCCAGCAGCCAGGAACAGGGGCCCTACAATGAGCAGTTCTTC. Its protein is CASSQEQGPYNEQFF.

Many counts were recorded for this clonotype. The chain joins TRBV3-1 to TRBJ1-6; 7 nucleotides agree with TRBD1. The CDR3 has 16 residues. CDR1 and CDR2 (germline): LGHDT, YNNKEL (reference sequence). Trimming took 5 bases from V and 2 from J; bases not matched to a gene: 6. In nucleotides, the CDR3 is TGTGCCAGCAGCGACACAGGGGCGGCCTATAATTCACCCCTCCACTTT. It specifies CASSDTGAAYNSPLHF.

In its sample, this clonotype was seen many times. This rearrangement joins TRBV10-2 to TRBJ2-7, with 9 positions matching TRBD1. Germline V gene lookup returns CDR1 WSHSY and CDR2 SAAADI. With V trimmed by 7 bases and J by 2 bases, 6 bases remained unmatched. CDR3 length equals 14 residues. As DNA, the CDR3 is TGCGCCAGCAACGCCGGGACAGGGCCCTACGAGCAGTACTTC. It translates to CASNAGTGPYEQYF.

The chain links TRBV18 to TRBJ2-3, with 7 bases aligning to TRBD1. Germline CDR1 and CDR2: KGHSH and LQKENI. The CDR3 runs 15 residues. The trim removed 1 base at V and 1 base at J, leaving 2 bases unmatched. The CDR3 region has the DNA TGTGCCAGCTCACCACTAGGGACAGGCACAGATACGCAGTATTTT. Residues: CASSPLGTGTDTQYF.

The chain employs TRBV7-9 and TRBJ1-3; 7 bases are shared with TRBD1. CDR3 length equals 15 residues. V shed 3 bases and J 4 bases; nucleotides not matched to a gene: 6. The germline V gene has CDR1 SEHNR and CDR2 FQNEAQ (reference sequence). The CDR3 is CASSLTGIAGNTIYF. DNA of the CDR3: TGTGCCAGCAGCTTGACAGGGATTGCGGGAAACACCATATATTTT. Complete variable domain (other parts from reference TRBV7-9 and TRBJ1-3): DTGVSQNPRHKITKRGQNVTFRCDPISEHNRLYWYRQTLGQGPEFLTYFQNEAQLEKSRLLSDRFSAERPKGSFSTLEIQRTEQGDSAMYLCASSLTGIAGNTIYFGEGSWLTVV.

The gene calls are TRBV25-1 and TRBJ2-1, with D perhaps matching TRBD1 or TRBD2 (6 bases each). Trimming removed 1 base from V and 10 bases from J, with 17 bases in between. Germline CDR1 MGHDK, CDR2 SYGVNS. The CDR3 consists of 15 residues. Written as DNA, the CDR3 is TGTGCCAGCAGTGAATTTGGGGAAAGGAGGGGGGAGCAGTTCTTC. Its translation: CASSEFGERRGEQFF.

The CDR3 spells CSARERFSYEQYF. The CDR3 nucleotides are TGCAGTGCTAGGGAGCGTTTCTCCTACGAGCAGTACTTC. The chain couples TRBV20-1 to TRBJ2-7; D is ambiguous. V was cut by 3 bases and J by 0 bases, with 9 bases left in between. This CDR3 region has 13 residues. In germline, CDR1 is DFQATT, CDR2 SNEGSKA (reference sequence).

This clonotype was seen at least ten times. The gene calls are TRBV6-2 or TRBV6-3 and TRBJ1-1; TRBD1 aligns across 8 bases. In germline, CDR1 is MNHEY, CDR2 SVGEGT. Trimming cost V 6 bases and J 0 bases; bases outside gene matches: 3. The CDR3 consists of 14 residues. As DNA, the CDR3 is TGTGCCAGCAGCCGGGACAGGTTGAACACTGAAGCTTTCTTT. Encoded protein: CASSRDRLNTEAFF.

There are a few counts of this clonotype. The CDR3 protein is CASSQYPRDRSYEQYF. The CDR3 bases are TGTGCCAGCAGCCAATACCCCCGGGACAGGTCCTACGAGCAGTACTTC. The chain links TRBV9 to TRBJ2-7, with TRBD1 identical over 8 bases. Germline CDR1 SGDLS, CDR2 YYNGEE. Trimming took 4 bases from V and 1 from J; bases not matched to a gene: 10. This CDR3 is 16 amino acids long.

The gene calls are TRBV7-2 and TRBJ2-5; D is uncertain. The CDR3 has 14 residues. Germline CDR1 SGHTA, CDR2 FQGNSA. The V end lost 4 bases, the J end lost 9 bases, and 18 bases lay between the germline ends. The CDR3 sequence: CASSSYSPNQPQYF. CDR3 coding DNA: TGTGCCAGCAGCTCCTACAGCCCCAATCAGCCCCAGTACTTC.